Listed below are T cell receptor beta chains from one sample, sequenced in a study of blood T cell repertoires in COVID-19. Here immunoSEQ multiplex PCR was the method, and the copy in TCRdb shows in-frame clones only, minus some. The table lists approximately 280,000 clones, 85% of them singletons. Sample: peripheral blood. The receptors here all came from a man between 50 and 59 years old with active or convalescent COVID-19. Both conserved end residues are part of each CDR3. D genes are given only for firm matches. Part of the rows lack a size; the others show once, few, many or a class for expanded clones.

V	J	D	size	CDR3	DNA
TRBV29-1	TRBJ1-3	NA	NA	CSVVTGSGNTIYF	TGCAGCGTTGTAACAGGTTCTGGAAACACCATATATTTT
TRBV3-1/TRBV3-2	TRBJ1-4	NA	NA	CASSQAGPAEKLFF	TGTGCCAGCAGCCAAGCTGGGCCGGCCGAAAAACTGTTTTTT
TRBV4-1	TRBJ1-5	TRBD1	NA	CASSQARGEGNQPQHF	TGCGCCAGCAGCCAAGCCAGGGGGGAGGGCAATCAGCCCCAGCATTTT
TRBV20-1	TRBJ2-5	NA	NA	CSALLAETQYF	TGCAGTGCCCTCTTAGCGGAGACCCAGTACTTC
TRBV2	TRBJ2-7	NA	NA	CATNQGFGEQYF	TGTGCCACAAATCAGGGTTTCGGCGAGCAGTACTTC
TRBV28	TRBJ2-7	TRBD2	NA	CASRVGLAGYEQYF	TGTGCCAGCAGGGTCGGGCTAGCGGGCTACGAGCAGTACTTC
TRBV5-6	TRBJ1-5	NA	few	CASSSYDRPLQPQHF	TGTGCCAGCAGCTCATATGACAGACCCCTTCAGCCCCAGCATTTT
TRBV9	TRBJ2-3	NA	NA	CASTAGAGITDTQYF	TGTGCCAGCACCGCGGGGGCCGGAATCACAGATACGCAGTATTTT
TRBV5-5	TRBJ1-2	TRBD1	NA	CASSMTGTGFAYGYTF	TGTGCCAGCAGCATGACCGGGACAGGGTTCGCCTATGGCTACACCTTC
TRBV7-9	TRBJ1-1	NA	NA	CASSLDGRAITLLNTEAFF	TGTGCCAGCAGCTTAGATGGCAGGGCCATTACCCTGTTGAACACTGAAGCTTTCTTT
TRBV24-1	TRBJ1-1	NA	NA	CATSGAGDEAFF	TGTGCCACCAGTGGCGCAGGGGATGAAGCTTTCTTT
TRBV18	TRBJ1-5	NA	NA	CASSPSGFGQPQHF	TGTGCCAGCTCACCCTCCGGGTTTGGCCAGCCCCAGCATTTT
TRBV30	TRBJ1-2	TRBD1	NA	CAWSISGTGMNGYTF	TGTGCCTGGAGTATCTCCGGGACAGGGATGAATGGCTACACCTTC
TRBV29-1	TRBJ2-1	TRBD1	NA	CSVVQQGYNEQFF	TGCAGCGTCGTCCAACAGGGGTACAATGAGCAGTTCTTC
TRBV6-5	TRBJ1-5	NA	NA	CASIVGTPDQPQHF	TGTGCCAGCATTGTCGGGACACCTGATCAGCCCCAGCATTTT
TRBV28	TRBJ1-5	NA	NA	CASSLSGDSNQPQHF	TGTGCCAGCAGTTTGTCAGGGGATAGCAATCAGCCCCAGCATTTT
TRBV28	TRBJ1-1	TRBD1	NA	CASISSGTGVREAFF	TGTGCCAGCATCTCCTCCGGGACAGGGGTACGAGAAGCTTTCTTT
TRBV20-1	TRBJ1-1	NA	NA	CSASAPGTEAFF	TGCAGTGCTAGTGCCCCGGGCACTGAAGCTTTCTTT
TRBV5-8	TRBJ2-1	NA	many	CASSFRHNEQFF	TGTGCCAGCAGCTTCCGTCACAATGAGCAGTTCTTC
TRBV11-2	TRBJ2-3	NA	NA	CASSSGYSSTDTQYF	TGTGCCAGCAGCTCGGGGTACTCTAGCACAGATACGCAGTATTTT
TRBV10-3	TRBJ1-1	TRBD1	NA	CAISESFHGTGTEAFF	TGTGCCATCAGTGAGTCCTTTCATGGGACAGGGACTGAAGCTTTCTTT
TRBV7-2	TRBJ2-3	NA	NA	CASSPRLPDTQYF	TGTGCCAGCAGCCCACGACTCCCAGATACGCAGTATTTT
TRBV6-6	TRBJ1-6	TRBD1	NA	CASSSNRGNSPLHF	TGTGCCAGCAGTTCAAACAGGGGGAATTCACCCCTCCACTTT
TRBV7-9	TRBJ1-2	NA	NA	CASSLELGALDYGYTF	TGTGCCAGCAGCTTAGAATTGGGGGCTCTGGACTATGGCTACACCTTC
TRBV29-1	TRBJ2-5	TRBD2	NA	CSSGLAGLQETQYF	TGCAGCTCGGGACTAGCGGGCTTACAAGAGACCCAGTACTTC
TRBV12-2	TRBJ2-3	NA	NA	CASRLGDRGTDTQYF	TGTGCAAGTCGCTTGGGGGACAGGGGCACAGATACGCAGTATTTT
TRBV9	TRBJ1-5	NA	NA	CASSGPGSNQPQHF	TGTGCCAGCAGCGGCCCAGGGAGCAATCAGCCCCAGCATTTT
TRBV2	TRBJ2-1	TRBD2	NA	CASNGTSGIYEQFF	TGTGCCAGCAATGGGACTAGCGGGATATATGAGCAGTTCTTC
TRBV19	TRBJ1-3	NA	NA	CASSASRVAGNTIYF	TGTGCCAGTAGTGCATCCAGGGTCGCTGGAAACACCATATATTTT
TRBV6-2/TRBV6-3	TRBJ1-1	TRBD1	few	CASSYTDRGNTEAFF	TGTGCCAGCAGTTACACTGACAGGGGGAACACTGAAGCTTTCTTT
TRBV7-2	TRBJ1-2	TRBD1	NA	CASSLVQGAASGGYTF	TGTGCCAGCAGCTTAGTGCAGGGGGCGGCTTCGGGTGGCTACACCTTC
TRBV7-3	TRBJ2-5	NA	NA	CASSAGLRETQYF	TGTGCCAGCAGCGCGGGACTCCGAGAGACCCAGTACTTC
TRBV5-1	TRBJ2-5	TRBD1	NA	CASSWDSRETQYF	TGCGCCAGCAGCTGGGACAGTCGGGAGACCCAGTACTTC
TRBV19	TRBJ1-2	NA	NA	CASSTQGRYGYTF	TGTGCCAGTAGTACACAGGGCCGCTATGGCTACACCTTC
TRBV12-5	TRBJ1-4	NA	once	CASGLSRYSNEKLFF	TGTGCTAGTGGTTTAAGTCGTTATAGTAATGAAAAACTGTTTTTT
TRBV20-1	TRBJ2-5	NA	NA	CSVFEGETQYF	TGCAGTGTATTCGAGGGAGAGACCCAGTACTTC
TRBV27	TRBJ1-5	NA	NA	CASSLRGAGNQPQHF	TGTGCCAGCAGTTTACGGGGGGCAGGCAATCAGCCCCAGCATTTT
TRBV29-1	TRBJ2-3	TRBD2	NA	CSVGRAGADTQYF	TGCAGCGTAGGGAGGGCCGGAGCAGATACGCAGTATTTT
TRBV18	TRBJ2-7	NA	NA	CASSPPSSYEQYF	TGTGCCAGCTCACCACCTAGCTCCTACGAGCAGTACTTC
TRBV5-1	TRBJ2-3	TRBD1	once	CASSSSPPGGGTDTQYF	TGCGCCAGCAGCTCGTCACCCCCAGGGGGCGGGACAGATACGCAGTATTTT
TRBV12-3/TRBV12-4	TRBJ2-7	TRBD2	NA	CASSLGPSGSFHF	TGTGCCAGCAGTTTAGGGCCTAGCGGGAGCTTTCACTTC
TRBV3-1/TRBV3-2	TRBJ1-3	NA	NA	CASSQGLLSGNTIYF	TGTGCCAGCAGCCAAGGACTGCTCTCTGGAAACACCATATATTTT
TRBV6-5	TRBJ1-2	NA	NA	CATSTVSNYGYTF	TGTGCCACGTCTACAGTCTCGAACTATGGCTACACCTTC
TRBV7-8	TRBJ2-5	NA	NA	CASSPLSAGRNLETQYF	TGTGCCAGCAGCCCACTATCCGCGGGCAGGAACTTGGAGACCCAGTACTTC
TRBV6-2/TRBV6-3	TRBJ2-5	NA	NA	CASSGDIQETQYF	TGTGCCAGCAGTGGGGACATCCAAGAGACCCAGTACTTC
TRBV5-4	TRBJ2-3	TRBD2	NA	CASSSTSGVHRDTQYF	TGTGCCAGCAGCTCGACTAGCGGGGTTCACAGGGATACGCAGTATTTT
TRBV19	TRBJ1-1	NA	NA	CASSIGWGKMNTEAFF	TGTGCCAGTAGTATCGGTTGGGGCAAGATGAACACTGAAGCTTTCTTT